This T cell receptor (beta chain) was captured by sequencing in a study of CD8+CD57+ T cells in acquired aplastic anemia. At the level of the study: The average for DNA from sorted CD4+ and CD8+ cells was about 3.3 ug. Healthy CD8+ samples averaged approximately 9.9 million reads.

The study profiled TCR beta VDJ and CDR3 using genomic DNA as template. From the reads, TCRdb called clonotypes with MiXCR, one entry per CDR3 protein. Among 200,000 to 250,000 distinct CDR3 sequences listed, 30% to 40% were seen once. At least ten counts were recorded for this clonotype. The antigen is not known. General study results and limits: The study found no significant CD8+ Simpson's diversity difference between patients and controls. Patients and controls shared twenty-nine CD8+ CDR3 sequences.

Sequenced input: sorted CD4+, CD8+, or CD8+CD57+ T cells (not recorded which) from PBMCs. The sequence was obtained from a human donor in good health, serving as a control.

CDR3 region: CATSTRTQNYEQYF. The CDR3 nucleotides are TGTGCCACCAGCACCCGGACCCAAAACTACGAGCAGTACTTC. The V gene is TRBV15, the J gene TRBJ2-7; D call uncertain. The CDR3 contains 14 residues. Germline CDR1 reads LNHNV; CDR2 reads YYDKDF (reference sequence). The germline V and J ends were trimmed by 4 bases and 3 bases, with 13 bases remaining between them.